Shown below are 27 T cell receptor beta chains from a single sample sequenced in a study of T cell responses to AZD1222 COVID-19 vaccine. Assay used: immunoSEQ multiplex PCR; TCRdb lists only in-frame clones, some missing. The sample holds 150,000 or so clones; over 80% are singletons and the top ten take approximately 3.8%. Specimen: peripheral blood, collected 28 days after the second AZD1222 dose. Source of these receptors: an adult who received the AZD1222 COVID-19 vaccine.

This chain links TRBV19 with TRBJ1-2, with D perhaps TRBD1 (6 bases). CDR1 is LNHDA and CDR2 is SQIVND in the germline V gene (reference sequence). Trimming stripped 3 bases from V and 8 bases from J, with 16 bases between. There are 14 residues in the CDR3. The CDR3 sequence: CASSIVGAGQGYTF. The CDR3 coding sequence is TGTGCCAGTAGTATCGTGGGGGCAGGGCAAGGCTACACCTTC. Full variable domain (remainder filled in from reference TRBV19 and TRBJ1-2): DGGITQSPKYLFRKEGQNVTLSCEQNLNHDAMYWYRQDPGQGLRLIYYSQIVNDFQKGDIAEGYSVSREKKESFPLTVTSAQKNPTAFYLCASSIVGAGQGYTFGSGTRLTVV.

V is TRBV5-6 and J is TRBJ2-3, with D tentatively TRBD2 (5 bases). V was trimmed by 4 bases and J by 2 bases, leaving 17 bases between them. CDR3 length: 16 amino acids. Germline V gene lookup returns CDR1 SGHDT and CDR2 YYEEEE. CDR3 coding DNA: TGTGCCAGCAGCCCCACCGGCCCACGGGACACAGATACGCAGTATTTT. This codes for CASSPTGPRDTDTQYF.

This chain's CDR3 is CASSETWRPDNTIYF. The CDR3, as DNA: TGTGCCAGCAGTGAAACCTGGCGGCCCGACAACACCATATATTTT. V and J are TRBV6-1 and TRBJ1-3; no firm D call. From germline, CDR1 is MNHNS and CDR2 SASEGT. V gave up 2 bases and J gave up 7 bases, with 15 bases separating them. This CDR3 comprises 15 residues.

The CDR3 nucleotides read TGTGCCATCGTACCGGGACCTCCAGTATTGTTTAGCACAGATACGCAGTATTTT. Encoded protein: CAIVPGPPVLFSTDTQYF. This sequence joins TRBV10-3 and TRBJ2-3; D is tentatively TRBD1 or TRBD2 (5 bases each). V lost 8 bases and J 0 bases, leaving 24 bases between the germline ends. The CDR3 covers 18 residues. Germline V gives CDR1 ENHRY, CDR2 SYGVKD.

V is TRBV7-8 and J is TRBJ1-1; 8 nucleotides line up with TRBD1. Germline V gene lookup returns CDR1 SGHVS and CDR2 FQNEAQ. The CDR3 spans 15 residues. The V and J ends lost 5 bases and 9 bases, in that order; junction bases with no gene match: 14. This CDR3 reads CASSPNVRDRKKAFF. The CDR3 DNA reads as TGTGCCAGCAGCCCAAATGTTCGGGACAGGAAAAAAGCTTTCTTT.

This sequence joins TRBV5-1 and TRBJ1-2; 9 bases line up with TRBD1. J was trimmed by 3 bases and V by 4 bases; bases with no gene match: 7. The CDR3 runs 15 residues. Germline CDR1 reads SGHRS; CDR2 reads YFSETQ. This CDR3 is CASSPGTGSDYGYTF. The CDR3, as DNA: TGCGCCAGCAGCCCCGGGACAGGGAGCGACTATGGCTACACCTTC.

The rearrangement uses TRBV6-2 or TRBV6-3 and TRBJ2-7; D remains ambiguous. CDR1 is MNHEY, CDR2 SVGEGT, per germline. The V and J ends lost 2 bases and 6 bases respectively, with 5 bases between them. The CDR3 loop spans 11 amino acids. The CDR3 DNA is TGTGCCAGCAGTTACGGGCCCGAGCAGTACTTC. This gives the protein CASSYGPEQYF.

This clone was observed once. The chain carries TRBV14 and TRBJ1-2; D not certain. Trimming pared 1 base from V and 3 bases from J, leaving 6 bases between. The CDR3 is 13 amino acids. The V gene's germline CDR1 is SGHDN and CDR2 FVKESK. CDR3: CASSQGADYGYTF. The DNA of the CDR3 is TGTGCCAGCAGCCAAGGCGCTGACTATGGCTACACCTTC.

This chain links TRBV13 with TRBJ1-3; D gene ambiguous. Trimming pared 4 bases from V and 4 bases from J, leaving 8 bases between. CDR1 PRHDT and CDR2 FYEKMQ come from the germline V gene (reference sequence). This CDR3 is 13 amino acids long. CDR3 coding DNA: TGTGCCAGCAGCTCCAATATGGGAAACACCATATATTTT. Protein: CASSSNMGNTIYF. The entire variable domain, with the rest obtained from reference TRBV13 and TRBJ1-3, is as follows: AAGVIQSPRHLIKEKRETATLKCYPIPRHDTVYWYQQGPGQDPQFLISFYEKMQSDKGSIPDRFSAQQFSDYHSELNMSSLELGDSALYFCASSSNMGNTIYFGEGSWLTVV.

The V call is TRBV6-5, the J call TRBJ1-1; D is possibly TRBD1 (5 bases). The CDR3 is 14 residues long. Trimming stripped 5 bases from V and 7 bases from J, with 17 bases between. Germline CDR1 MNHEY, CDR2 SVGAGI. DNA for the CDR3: TGTGCCAGCAGTCCCCCAAATAGTGGGGGTGAAGCTTTCTTT. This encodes CASSPPNSGGEAFF.

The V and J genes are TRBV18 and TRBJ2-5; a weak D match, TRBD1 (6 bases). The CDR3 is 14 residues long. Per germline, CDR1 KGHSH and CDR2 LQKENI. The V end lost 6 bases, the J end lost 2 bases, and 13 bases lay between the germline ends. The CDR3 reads CASSSQGQQETQYF. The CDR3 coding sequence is TGTGCCAGCTCCTCCCAGGGACAACAAGAGACCCAGTACTTC.

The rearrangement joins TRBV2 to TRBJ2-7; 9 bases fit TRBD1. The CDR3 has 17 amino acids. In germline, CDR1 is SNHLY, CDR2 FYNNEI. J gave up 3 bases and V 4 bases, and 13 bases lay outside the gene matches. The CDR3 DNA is TGTGCCAGCAGTGGATCGCAGCGGGACAGGGAGGGCTACGAGCAGTACTTC. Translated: CASSGSQRDREGYEQYF.

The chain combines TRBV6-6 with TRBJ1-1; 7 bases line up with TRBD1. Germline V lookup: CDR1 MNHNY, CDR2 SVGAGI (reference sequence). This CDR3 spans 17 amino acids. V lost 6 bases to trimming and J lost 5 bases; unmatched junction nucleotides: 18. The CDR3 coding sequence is TGTGCCAGCAGCCGAATCTTTACGCAGGGGGGAACGACTGAAGCTTTCTTT. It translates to CASSRIFTQGGTTEAFF.

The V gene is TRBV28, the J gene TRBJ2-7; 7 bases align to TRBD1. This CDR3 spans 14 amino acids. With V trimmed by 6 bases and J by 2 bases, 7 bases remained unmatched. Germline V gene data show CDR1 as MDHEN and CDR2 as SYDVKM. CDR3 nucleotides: TGTGCCAGCAGGACCGACAGGGTCCCCTACGAGCAGTACTTC. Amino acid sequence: CASRTDRVPYEQYF.

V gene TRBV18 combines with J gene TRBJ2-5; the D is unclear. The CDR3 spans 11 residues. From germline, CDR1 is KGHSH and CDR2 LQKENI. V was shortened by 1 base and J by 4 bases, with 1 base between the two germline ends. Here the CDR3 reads CASSPLETQYF. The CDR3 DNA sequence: TGTGCCAGCTCACCACTAGAGACCCAGTACTTC.

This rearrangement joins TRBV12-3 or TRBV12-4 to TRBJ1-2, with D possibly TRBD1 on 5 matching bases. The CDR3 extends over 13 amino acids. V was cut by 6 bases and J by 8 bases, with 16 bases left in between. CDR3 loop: CASRSSGAKGYTF. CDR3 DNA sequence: TGTGCCAGCAGGAGCAGCGGGGCGAAGGGCTACACCTTC.

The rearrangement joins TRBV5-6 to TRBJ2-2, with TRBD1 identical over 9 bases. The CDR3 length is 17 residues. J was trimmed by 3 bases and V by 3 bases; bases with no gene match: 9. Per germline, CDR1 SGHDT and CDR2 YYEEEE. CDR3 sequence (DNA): TGTGCCAGCAGCTCGGTGGGGACAGGGTTGGACACCGGGGAGCTGTTTTTT. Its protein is CASSSVGTGLDTGELFF.

CDR3 residues: CASSSLAGVGYEQYF. The DNA for the CDR3 is TGTGCCAGCAGTTCTCTAGCGGGAGTTGGCTACGAGCAGTACTTC. This rearrangement joins TRBV6-2 or TRBV6-3 to TRBJ2-7; 10 nucleotides match TRBD2. CDR3 length equals 15 residues. Germline trimming cut 4 bases from V and 3 bases from J; bases unmatched to any gene: 6. Germline CDR1 is MNHEY and CDR2 is SVGEGT.

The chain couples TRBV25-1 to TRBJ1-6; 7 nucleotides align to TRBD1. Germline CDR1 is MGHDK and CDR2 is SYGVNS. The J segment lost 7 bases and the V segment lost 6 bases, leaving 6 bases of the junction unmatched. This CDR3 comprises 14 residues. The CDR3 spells CASSGQAKNSPLHF. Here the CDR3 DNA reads TGTGCCAGCAGCGGACAGGCCAAAAATTCACCCCTCCACTTT.

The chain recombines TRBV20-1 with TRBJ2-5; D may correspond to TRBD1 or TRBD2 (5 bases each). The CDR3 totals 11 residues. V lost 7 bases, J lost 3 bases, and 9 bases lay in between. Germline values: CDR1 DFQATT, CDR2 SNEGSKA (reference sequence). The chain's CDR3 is CSGDGEETQYF. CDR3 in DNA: TGCAGTGGGGACGGGGAAGAGACCCAGTACTTC.

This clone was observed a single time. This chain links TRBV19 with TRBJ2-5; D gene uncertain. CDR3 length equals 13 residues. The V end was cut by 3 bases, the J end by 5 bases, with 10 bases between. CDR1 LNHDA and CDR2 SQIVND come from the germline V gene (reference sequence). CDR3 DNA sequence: TGTGCCAGTAGTATGCTACTTAGGGAGACCCAGTACTTC. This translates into CASSMLLRETQYF.

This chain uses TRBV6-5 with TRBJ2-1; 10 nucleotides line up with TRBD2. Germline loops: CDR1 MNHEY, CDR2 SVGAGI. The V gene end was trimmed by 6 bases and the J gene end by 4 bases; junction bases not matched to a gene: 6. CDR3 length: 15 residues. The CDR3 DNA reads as TGTGCCAGCAGGCCCAGCGGGGGGGCTTACAATGAGCAGTTCTTC. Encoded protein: CASRPSGGAYNEQFF.

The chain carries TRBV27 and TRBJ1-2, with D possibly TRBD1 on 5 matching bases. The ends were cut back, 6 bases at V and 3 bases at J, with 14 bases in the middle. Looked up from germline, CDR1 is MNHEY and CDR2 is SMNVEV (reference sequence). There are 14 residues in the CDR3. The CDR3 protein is CASRSSGGDYGYTF. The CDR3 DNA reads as TGTGCCAGCAGATCCTCCGGGGGGGACTATGGCTACACCTTC.

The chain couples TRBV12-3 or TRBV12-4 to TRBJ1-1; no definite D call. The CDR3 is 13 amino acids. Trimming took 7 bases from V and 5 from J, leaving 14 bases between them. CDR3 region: CASTPTRQTEAFF. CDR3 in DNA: TGTGCCAGCACCCCCACGCGGCAGACTGAAGCTTTCTTT.

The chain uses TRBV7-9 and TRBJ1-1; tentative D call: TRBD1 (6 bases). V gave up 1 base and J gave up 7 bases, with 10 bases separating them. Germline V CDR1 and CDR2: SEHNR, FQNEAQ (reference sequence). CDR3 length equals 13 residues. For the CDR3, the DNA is TGTGCCAGCAGCTTAGGTTGGGGGCTTGAAGCTTTCTTT. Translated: CASSLGWGLEAFF.

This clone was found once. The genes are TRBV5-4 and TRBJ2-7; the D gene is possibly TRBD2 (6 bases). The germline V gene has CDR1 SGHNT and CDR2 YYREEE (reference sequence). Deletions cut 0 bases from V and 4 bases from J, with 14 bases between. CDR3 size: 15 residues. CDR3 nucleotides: TGTGCCAGCAGCTTGGACGGGAGACGGGGTTACGAGCAGTACTTC. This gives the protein CASSLDGRRGYEQYF.

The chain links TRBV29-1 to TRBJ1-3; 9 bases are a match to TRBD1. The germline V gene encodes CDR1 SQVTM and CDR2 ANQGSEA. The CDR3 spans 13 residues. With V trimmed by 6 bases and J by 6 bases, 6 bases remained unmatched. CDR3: CSVEQGAVNTIYF. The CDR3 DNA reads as TGCAGCGTGGAACAGGGGGCAGTAAACACCATATATTTT.